A single sample is the source of the 27 T cell receptor beta chains below, sequenced in a study of blood T cell repertoires in COVID-19. TCRdb keeps only in-frame clones here, not all; method: immunoSEQ multiplex PCR. The data contain 220,000 or so clones, about 80% of them seen just once; the ten biggest clones take up about 1.3%. Material for sequencing was PBMCs or T cells enriched from blood (not recorded which). These receptor sequences come from a woman aged 40 to 49 with acute COVID-19.

This clone showed up just once. The V gene is TRBV7-8, the J gene TRBJ2-7; a weak D match, TRBD2 (5 bases). CDR3 size: 14 residues. With 1 base removed from V and 1 base from J, the gap between germline ends came to 8 bases. CDR1 is SGHVS and CDR2 is FQNEAQ in the germline V gene. CDR3 sequence (DNA): TGTGCCAGCAGCTTAGGGCGGGTGTCCTACGAGCAGTACTTC. Residues: CASSLGRVSYEQYF.

The chain links TRBV29-1 to TRBJ1-1, with D hard to call. Trimming removed 6 bases from V and 7 bases from J, with 12 bases in between. CDR3 length: 11 amino acids. Germline CDR1 reads SQVTM; CDR2 reads ANQGSEA. CDR3 protein: CSVENTIEAFF. The CDR3, as DNA: TGCAGCGTCGAGAATACCATTGAAGCTTTCTTT.

J is TRBJ1-1 and V is TRBV19; TRBD1 agrees at 7 bases. There are 14 residues in the CDR3. Trimming at V came to 5 bases and at J to 0 bases, leaving 3 bases not matched to a gene. Germline V gene data show CDR1 as LNHDA and CDR2 as SQIVND (reference sequence). CDR3 DNA sequence: TGTGCCAGTAGTCGAGGGGGCATGAACACTGAAGCTTTCTTT. Translation gives CASSRGGMNTEAFF. The full variable domain, in which reference TRBV19 and TRBJ1-1 provide the parts outside the CDR3, is DGGITQSPKYLFRKEGQNVTLSCEQNLNHDAMYWYRQDPGQGLRLIYYSQIVNDFQKGDIAEGYSVSREKKESFPLTVTSAQKNPTAFYLCASSRGGMNTEAFFGQGTRLTVV.

This clone showed up just once. The chain uses TRBV5-1 and TRBJ1-5; tentatively, D is TRBD1 (5 bases). Trimming left V 3 bases short and J 9 bases short, with 16 bases between. Germline loops: CDR1 SGHRS, CDR2 YFSETQ. The CDR3 totals 14 residues. CDR3 region: CASSWDGPGGPQHF. The CDR3 bases are TGCGCCAGCAGCTGGGACGGCCCGGGAGGGCCCCAGCATTTT.

The chain uses TRBV5-8 and TRBJ2-1; 7 nucleotides match TRBD1. Germline V gene data show CDR1 as SGHTS and CDR2 as YDEGEE. Germline trimming cut 0 bases from V and 3 bases from J; bases unmatched to any gene: 6. CDR3 size: 16 residues. The CDR3 nucleotides read TGTGCCAGCAGCTTGGAACAGGGGTCACTCTACAATGAGCAGTTCTTC. Its translation is CASSLEQGSLYNEQFF.

This clone was counted a few times. The chain is built from TRBV15 and TRBJ2-1; D perhaps matches TRBD2 (6 bases). V lost 5 bases and J 9 bases, leaving 11 bases between the germline ends. This CDR3 has 12 amino acids. CDR1 is LNHNV and CDR2 is YYDKDF in the germline V gene (reference sequence). CDR3 amino acids: CATSLARGEQFF. The CDR3 coding sequence is TGTGCCACCAGCCTGGCGCGGGGTGAGCAGTTCTTC.

The rearrangement uses TRBV19 and TRBJ2-5; TRBD1 might be the D (5 bases). Trimming took off 2 bases at V and 5 bases at J, with 15 bases between the two ends. Looked up from germline, CDR1 is LNHDA and CDR2 is SQIVND (reference sequence). The CDR3 is 15 amino acids. The CDR3 here is CASSIIRRKGETQYF. CDR3 coding DNA: TGTGCCAGTAGTATAATCAGGCGGAAGGGGGAGACCCAGTACTTC.

The chain joins TRBV19 to TRBJ1-4, with 11 positions matching TRBD1. CDR1 and CDR2 (germline): LNHDA, SQIVND (reference sequence). The CDR3 totals 19 residues. V was clipped by 6 bases and J by 3 bases; unmatched bases: 15. CDR3 amino acids: CASRTGRTGGSRANEKLFF. The CDR3 DNA is TGTGCCAGTAGAACCGGCAGGACAGGGGGCTCGAGAGCTAATGAAAAACTGTTTTTT.

This chain links TRBV10-3 with TRBJ1-5; TRBD1 is a possible D gene (6 bases). This CDR3 comprises 13 residues. Germline V gene sequence: CDR1 ENHRY, CDR2 SYGVKD. V lost 7 bases and J lost 0, with 7 bases in between. CDR3 region: CAIKGGSNQPQHF. The CDR3 DNA reads TGTGCCATCAAAGGGGGTAGCAATCAGCCCCAGCATTTT.

This clone was counted many times. V usage is TRBV2 and J usage is TRBJ2-1; 8 bases agree with TRBD2. Germline V gene sequence: CDR1 SNHLY, CDR2 FYNNEI. The CDR3 has 14 residues. V was clipped by 4 bases and J by 7 bases; unmatched bases: 6. This chain's CDR3 is CASSAAGGGNEQFF. The CDR3 nucleotides are TGTGCCAGCAGTGCCGCGGGGGGAGGGAATGAGCAGTTCTTC. The entire variable domain, with the rest obtained from reference TRBV2 and TRBJ2-1, is as follows: EPEVTQTPSHQVTQMGQEVILRCVPISNHLYFYWYRQILGQKVEFLVSFYNNEISEKSEIFDDQFSVERPDGSNFTLKIRSTKLEDSAMYFCASSAAGGGNEQFFGPGTRLTVL.

V gene TRBV5-1 combines with J gene TRBJ2-1; 12 nucleotides match TRBD2. The V and J ends lost 7 bases and 5 bases, in that order; junction bases with no gene match: 7. This CDR3 comprises 15 residues. Germline loops: CDR1 SGHRS, CDR2 YFSETQ. The CDR3 loop reads CASGLAGGPDNEQFF. The CDR3, as DNA: TGCGCCAGCGGGCTAGCGGGAGGGCCCGACAATGAGCAGTTCTTC.

The CDR3 loop reads CASNPTGGDGYTF. The DNA of the CDR3 is TGTGCCAGCAACCCTACAGGGGGGGATGGCTACACCTTC. V gene TRBV7-9 combines with J gene TRBJ1-2; 8 nucleotides align to TRBD1. J gave up 6 bases and V 7 bases, and 7 bases lay outside the gene matches. The CDR3 covers 13 residues. The germline CDR1 and CDR2 sequences are SEHNR and FQNEAQ (reference sequence).

The J gene is TRBJ2-1, the V gene TRBV15, with D tentatively TRBD1 (5 bases). In germline, CDR1 is LNHNV, CDR2 YYDKDF (reference sequence). The CDR3 contains 14 residues. The V gene lost 3 bases and the J gene lost 5 bases, with 11 bases spanning the gap. CDR3 sequence: CATSRSRGNNEQFF. In DNA, the CDR3 is TGTGCCACCAGCAGGAGTAGGGGTAACAATGAGCAGTTCTTC.

The J gene is TRBJ2-5, the V gene TRBV5-1; TRBD1 agrees at 8 bases. There are 14 residues in the CDR3. Trimming removed 4 bases from V and 3 bases from J; junction bases left unmatched: 5. Looked up from germline, CDR1 is SGHRS and CDR2 is YFSETQ. This chain's CDR3 is CASSIQGDEETQYF. DNA for the CDR3: TGCGCCAGCAGCATACAGGGGGATGAAGAGACCCAGTACTTC. The full variable domain, its missing parts supplied by reference TRBV5-1 and TRBJ2-5, is KAGVTQTPRYLIKTRGQQVTLSCSPISGHRSVSWYQQTPGQGLQFLFEYFSETQRNKGNFPGRFSGRQFSNSRSEMNVSTLELGDSALYLCASSIQGDEETQYFGPGTRLLVL.

This chain links TRBV5-5 with TRBJ2-5; unclear D gene. There are 14 residues in the CDR3. V was pared by 0 bases and J by 1 base, with 7 bases between. Germline-derived CDR1 and CDR2 are SGHKS and YYEKEE (reference sequence). The CDR3 DNA is TGTGCCAGCAGCTTGGTAGCTACCCAAGAGACCCAGTACTTC. It translates to CASSLVATQETQYF.

V usage is TRBV9 and J usage is TRBJ2-3; TRBD1 matches 9 bases. Germline V gene data show CDR1 as SGDLS and CDR2 as YYNGEE. This CDR3 spans 14 amino acids. With V trimmed by 3 bases and J by 4 bases, 3 bases remained unmatched. CDR3 coding DNA: TGTGCCAGCAGCGGGGGACAGGGATCAGATACGCAGTATTTT. The encoded protein is CASSGGQGSDTQYF.

The J gene is TRBJ2-1, the V gene TRBV10-1, with a tentative D call TRBD2 (5 bases). Trimming removed 2 bases from V and 13 bases from J, with 9 bases in between. The CDR3 is 11 residues long. Germline V gene sequence: CDR1 WNHNN, CDR2 SYGVQD (reference sequence). This chain's CDR3 is CASSEGRGQFF. The DNA of the CDR3 is TGCGCCAGCAGTGAGGGACGGGGACAGTTCTTC.

With regard to this clone: At one boundary the junction diverges from the germline segment, which might be a read error. The gene calls are TRBV28 and TRBJ2-5; possibly TRBD1 for D (6 bases). This CDR3 comprises 14 residues. Per germline, CDR1 MDHEN and CDR2 SYDVKM. CDR3 sequence reads: CASSFWGTPKSGNF. The DNA of the CDR3 is TGTGCCAGCAGTTTTTGGGGGACACCCAAGAGTGGGAACTTC.

The V call is TRBV7-9, the J call TRBJ1-2; 9 bases map to TRBD1. V gave up 4 bases and J gave up 8 bases; unmatched junction bases: 17. CDR1 is SEHNR, CDR2 FQNEAQ, per germline (reference sequence). The CDR3 has 17 amino acids. The CDR3 bases are TGTGCCAGCAGCTCCTTAATGATACAGGGGGCGGATTGGGGCTACACCTTC. Encoded protein: CASSSLMIQGADWGYTF.

The genes are TRBV30 and TRBJ1-6; D not resolved. From germline, CDR1 is GTSNPN and CDR2 SVGIG (reference sequence). V lost 4 bases and J 8 bases, leaving 18 bases between the germline ends. This CDR3 region has 15 residues. DNA for the CDR3: TGTGCCTGGACCCCCGACACCTTGACCTATTCACCCCTCCACTTT. It encodes CAWTPDTLTYSPLHF.

The rearrangement uses TRBV29-1 and TRBJ2-3; possibly TRBD2 for D (5 bases). CDR3 length equals 11 residues. Germline CDR1 and CDR2: SQVTM and ANQGSEA. Trimming took off 5 bases at V and 3 bases at J, with 6 bases between the two ends. The CDR3 loop reads CSVRGTDTQYF. The DNA for the CDR3 is TGCAGCGTTAGAGGGACAGATACGCAGTATTTT.

This chain connects TRBV29-1 to TRBJ1-1; D not resolved. Trimming stripped 3 bases from V and 5 bases from J, with 7 bases between. The germline gives CDR1 SQVTM, CDR2 ANQGSEA. The CDR3 covers 11 residues. In DNA, the CDR3 is TGCAGCGTTGAGTACTTGACTGAAGCTTTCTTT. Protein sequence: CSVEYLTEAFF.

This clone has a handful of counts. One junction end does not reproduce the germline sequence, and a read error may be involved. This rearrangement joins TRBV11-2 to TRBJ1-6; 9 bases align to TRBD1. The CDR3 covers 15 residues. Per germline, CDR1 SGHAT and CDR2 FQNNGV. Here the CDR3 reads CASNLQGAGNSPLHF. In DNA, the CDR3 is TGTGCCAGCAACTTACAGGGGGCCGGGAATTCACCCCTCCACTTT.

This chain joins TRBV25-1 and TRBJ2-5; TRBD2 aligns across 10 bases. Germline loops: CDR1 MGHDK, CDR2 SYGVNS. V shed 4 bases and J 5 bases; nucleotides not matched to a gene: 10. CDR3 length: 16 residues. In nucleotides, the CDR3 is TGTGCCAGCAGTGTGGGGGAGCTAGCGGGGGCGGAGACCCAGTACTTC. The encoded protein is CASSVGELAGAETQYF. The complete variable domain, with remaining parts taken from reference TRBV25-1 and TRBJ2-5, reads EADIYQTPRYLVIGTGKKITLECSQTMGHDKMYWYQQDPGMELHLIHYSYGVNSTEKGDLSSESTVSRIRTEHFPLTLESARPSHTSQYLCASSVGELAGAETQYFGPGTRLLVL.

Note on this clone: The limits of the CDR3 on the DNA are not certain, so only TCRdb's listed CDR3 is given. The genes are TRBV20-1 and TRBJ1-6. Germline V gene lookup returns CDR1 DFQATT and CDR2 SNEGSKA (reference sequence). The length of the CDR3 is 11 amino acids, counting both ends. CDR3 amino acids: CSSSAGWALHF.

V is TRBV2 and J is TRBJ1-6; 11 nucleotides align to TRBD1. CDR1 is SNHLY, CDR2 FYNNEI, per germline. The length of the CDR3 is 14 residues. Trimming removed 5 bases from V and 7 bases from J; junction bases left unmatched: 1. The CDR3, as DNA: TGTGCCAGCAGTCGGGACAGGGGGAATTCACCCCTCCACTTT. It yields the protein CASSRDRGNSPLHF.

CDR3 sequence: CSVDAMGGNTEAFF. CDR3 sequence (DNA): TGCAGCGTGGATGCCATGGGGGGGAACACTGAAGCTTTCTTT. The chain links TRBV29-1 to TRBJ1-1; TRBD1 might be the D (5 bases). The V end lost 6 bases, the J end lost 1 base, and 15 bases lay between the germline ends. The CDR3 contains 14 residues. Germline V CDR1 and CDR2: SQVTM, ANQGSEA.